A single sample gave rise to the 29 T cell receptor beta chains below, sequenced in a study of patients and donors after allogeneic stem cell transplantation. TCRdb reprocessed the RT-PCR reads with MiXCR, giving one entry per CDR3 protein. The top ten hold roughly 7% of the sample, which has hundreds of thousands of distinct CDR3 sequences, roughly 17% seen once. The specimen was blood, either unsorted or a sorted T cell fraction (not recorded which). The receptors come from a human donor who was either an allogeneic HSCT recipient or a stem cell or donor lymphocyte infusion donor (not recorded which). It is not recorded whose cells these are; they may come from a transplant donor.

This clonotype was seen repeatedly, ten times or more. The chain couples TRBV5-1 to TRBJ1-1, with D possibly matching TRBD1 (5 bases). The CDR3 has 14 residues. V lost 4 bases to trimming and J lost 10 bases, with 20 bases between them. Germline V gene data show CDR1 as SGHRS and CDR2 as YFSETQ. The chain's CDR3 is CASSHSSGEVIAFF. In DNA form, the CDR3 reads TGCGCCAGCAGCCACTCCTCGGGGGAGGTAATAGCTTTCTTT.

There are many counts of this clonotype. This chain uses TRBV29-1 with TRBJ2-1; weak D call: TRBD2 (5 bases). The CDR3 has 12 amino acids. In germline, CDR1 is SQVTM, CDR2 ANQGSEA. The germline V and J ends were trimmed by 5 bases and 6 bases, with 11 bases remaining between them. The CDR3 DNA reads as TGCAGCGTTCTCGGGGAAAGCAATGAGCAGTTCTTC. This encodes CSVLGESNEQFF.

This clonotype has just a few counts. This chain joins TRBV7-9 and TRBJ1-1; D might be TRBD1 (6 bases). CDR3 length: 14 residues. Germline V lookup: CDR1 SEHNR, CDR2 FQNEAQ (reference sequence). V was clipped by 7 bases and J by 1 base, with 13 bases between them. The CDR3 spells CASTMWGRNTEAFF. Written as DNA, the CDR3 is TGTGCCAGCACCATGTGGGGGCGGAACACTGAAGCTTTCTTT.

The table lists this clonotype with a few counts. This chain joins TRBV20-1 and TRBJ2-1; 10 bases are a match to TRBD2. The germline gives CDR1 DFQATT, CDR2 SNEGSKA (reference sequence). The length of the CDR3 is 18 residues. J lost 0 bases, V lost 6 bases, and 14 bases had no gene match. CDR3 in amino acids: CSAPGTSEFWGSYNEQFF. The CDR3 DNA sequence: TGCAGTGCCCCCGGGACTAGCGAGTTTTGGGGCTCCTACAATGAGCAGTTCTTC.

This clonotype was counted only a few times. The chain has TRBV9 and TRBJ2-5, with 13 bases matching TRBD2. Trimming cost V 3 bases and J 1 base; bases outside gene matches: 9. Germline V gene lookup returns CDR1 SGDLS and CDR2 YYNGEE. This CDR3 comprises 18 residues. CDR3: CASSAGLAGEGVQETQYF. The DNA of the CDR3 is TGTGCCAGCAGCGCCGGACTAGCGGGAGAAGGGGTCCAAGAGACCCAGTACTTC.

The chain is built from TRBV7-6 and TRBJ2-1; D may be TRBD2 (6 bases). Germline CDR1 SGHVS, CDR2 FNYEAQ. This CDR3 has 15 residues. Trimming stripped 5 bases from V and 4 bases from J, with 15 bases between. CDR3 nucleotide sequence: TGTGCCAGCAGCCCGGGGGTCAACGCTTACAATGAGCAGTTCTTC. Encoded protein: CASSPGVNAYNEQFF.

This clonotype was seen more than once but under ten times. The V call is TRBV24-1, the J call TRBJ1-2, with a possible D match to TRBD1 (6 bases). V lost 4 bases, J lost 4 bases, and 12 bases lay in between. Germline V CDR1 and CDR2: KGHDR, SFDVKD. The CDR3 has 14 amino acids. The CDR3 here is CATSDPQGGYGYTF. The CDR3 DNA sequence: TGTGCCACCAGTGACCCACAGGGCGGCTATGGCTACACCTTC.

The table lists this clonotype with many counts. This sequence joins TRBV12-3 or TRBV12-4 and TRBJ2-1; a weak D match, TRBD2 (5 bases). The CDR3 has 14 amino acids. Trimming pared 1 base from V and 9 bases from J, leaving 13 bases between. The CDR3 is CASSLGVWTAEQFF. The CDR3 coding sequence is TGTGCCAGCAGTTTAGGGGTTTGGACTGCTGAGCAGTTCTTC.

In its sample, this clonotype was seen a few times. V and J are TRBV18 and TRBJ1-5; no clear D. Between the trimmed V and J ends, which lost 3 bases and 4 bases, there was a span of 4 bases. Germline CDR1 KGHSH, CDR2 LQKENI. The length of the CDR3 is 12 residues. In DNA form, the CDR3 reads TGTGCCAGCTCACCGGATAATCAGCCCCAGCATTTT. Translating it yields CASSPDNQPQHF.

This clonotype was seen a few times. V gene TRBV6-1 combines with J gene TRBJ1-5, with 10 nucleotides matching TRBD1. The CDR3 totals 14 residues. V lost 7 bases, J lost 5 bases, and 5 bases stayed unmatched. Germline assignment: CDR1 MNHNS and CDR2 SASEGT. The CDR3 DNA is TGTGCCAGCATAGGAGACAGGGGGCATCAGCCCCAGCATTTT. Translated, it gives CASIGDRGHQPQHF.

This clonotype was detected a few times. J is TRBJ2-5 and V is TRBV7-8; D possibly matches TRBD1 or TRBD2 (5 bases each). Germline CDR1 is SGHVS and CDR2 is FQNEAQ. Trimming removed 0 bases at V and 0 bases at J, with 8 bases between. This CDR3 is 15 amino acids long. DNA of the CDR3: TGTGCCAGCAGCTTAGCGGGACGGAACCAAGAGACCCAGTACTTC. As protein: CASSLAGRNQETQYF.

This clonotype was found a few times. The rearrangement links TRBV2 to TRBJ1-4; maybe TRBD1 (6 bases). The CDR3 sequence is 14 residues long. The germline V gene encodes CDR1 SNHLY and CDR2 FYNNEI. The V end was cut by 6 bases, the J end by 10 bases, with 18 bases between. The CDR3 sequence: CASRHRVYLAKLFF. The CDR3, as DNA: TGTGCCAGCAGACACAGGGTATATTTGGCAAAACTGTTTTTT.

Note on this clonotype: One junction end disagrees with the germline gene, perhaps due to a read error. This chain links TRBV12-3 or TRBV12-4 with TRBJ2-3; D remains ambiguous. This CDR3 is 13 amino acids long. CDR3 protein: CASSIASTDTQYF. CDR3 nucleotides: TGTGCCAGCAGTATAGCCTCCACAGATACGCAGTATTTT.

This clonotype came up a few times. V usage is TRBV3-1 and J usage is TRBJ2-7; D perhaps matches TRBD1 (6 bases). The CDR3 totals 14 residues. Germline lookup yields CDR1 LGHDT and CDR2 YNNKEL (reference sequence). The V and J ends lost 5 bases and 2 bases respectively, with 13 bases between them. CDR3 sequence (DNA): TGTGCCAGCAGCAGTACGGACAGTGCCTACGAGCAGTACTTC. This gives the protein CASSSTDSAYEQYF.

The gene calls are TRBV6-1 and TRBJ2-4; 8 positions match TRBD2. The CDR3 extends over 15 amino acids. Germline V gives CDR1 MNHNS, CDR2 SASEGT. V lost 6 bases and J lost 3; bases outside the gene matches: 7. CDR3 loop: CASRAGGDGKNIQYF. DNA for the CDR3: TGTGCCAGCAGGGCCGGGGGGGACGGCAAAAACATTCAGTACTTC.

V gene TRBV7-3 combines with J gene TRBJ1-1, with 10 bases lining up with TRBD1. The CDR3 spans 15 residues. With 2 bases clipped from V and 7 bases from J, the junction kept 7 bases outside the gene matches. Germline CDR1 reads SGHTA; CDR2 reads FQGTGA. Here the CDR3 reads CASSLGTGEGGEAFF. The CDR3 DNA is TGTGCCAGCAGCTTAGGGACAGGGGAAGGGGGTGAAGCTTTCTTT.

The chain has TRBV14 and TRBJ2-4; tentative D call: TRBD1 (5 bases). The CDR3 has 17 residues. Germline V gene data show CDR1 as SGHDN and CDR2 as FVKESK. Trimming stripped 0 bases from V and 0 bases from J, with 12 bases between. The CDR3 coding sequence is TGTGCCAGCAGCCAAGACTCAGGGCCACTAGCCAAAAACATTCAGTACTTC. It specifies CASSQDSGPLAKNIQYF.

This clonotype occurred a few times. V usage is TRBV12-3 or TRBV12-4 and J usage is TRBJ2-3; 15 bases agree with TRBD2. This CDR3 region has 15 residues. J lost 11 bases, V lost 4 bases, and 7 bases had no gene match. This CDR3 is CASSSVPGLAGGQYF. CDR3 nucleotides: TGTGCCAGCAGTTCCGTCCCGGGACTAGCGGGGGGGCAGTATTTT.

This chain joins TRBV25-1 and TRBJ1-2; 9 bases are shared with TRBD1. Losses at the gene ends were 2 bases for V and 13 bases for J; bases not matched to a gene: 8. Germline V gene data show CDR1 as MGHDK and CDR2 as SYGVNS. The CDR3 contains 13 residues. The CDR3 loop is CASSERRDREGTF. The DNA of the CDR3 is TGTGCCAGCAGTGAACGGAGGGACAGGGAGGGCACCTTC.

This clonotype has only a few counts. The CDR3 region is CATLDTPLYEQYF. The DNA of the CDR3 is TGTGCCACCCTTGACACTCCACTCTACGAGCAGTACTTC. V and J are TRBV5-6 and TRBJ2-7; D is unresolved. V was pared by 9 bases and J by 3 bases, with 16 bases between. CDR1 is SGHDT and CDR2 is YYEEEE in the germline V gene. The CDR3 consists of 13 residues.

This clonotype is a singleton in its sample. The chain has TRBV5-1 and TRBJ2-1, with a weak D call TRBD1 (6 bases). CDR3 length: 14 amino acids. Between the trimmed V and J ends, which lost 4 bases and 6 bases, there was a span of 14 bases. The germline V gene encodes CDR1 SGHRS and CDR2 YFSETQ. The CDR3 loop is CASSRGGNSNEQFF. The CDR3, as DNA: TGCGCCAGCAGCAGAGGGGGAAACAGCAATGAGCAGTTCTTC. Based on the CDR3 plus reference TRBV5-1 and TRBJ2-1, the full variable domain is KAGVTQTPRYLIKTRGQQVTLSCSPISGHRSVSWYQQTPGQGLQFLFEYFSETQRNKGNFPGRFSGRQFSNSRSEMNVSTLELGDSALYLCASSRGGNSNEQFFGPGTRLTVL.

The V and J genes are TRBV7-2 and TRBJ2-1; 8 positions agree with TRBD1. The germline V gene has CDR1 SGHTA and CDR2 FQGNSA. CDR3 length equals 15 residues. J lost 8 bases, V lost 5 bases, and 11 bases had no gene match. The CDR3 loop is CASSPRTGKKDEQFF. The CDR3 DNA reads TGTGCCAGCAGCCCGCGGACAGGGAAGAAAGATGAGCAGTTCTTC.

The CDR3 DNA reads TGCAGTGCCCTCCGGACTAGCGGGTTCTACGAGCAGTACTTC. Translation: CSALRTSGFYEQYF. This chain links TRBV20-1 with TRBJ2-7; 11 nucleotides align to TRBD2. The V gene's germline CDR1 is DFQATT and CDR2 SNEGSKA (reference sequence). The CDR3 sequence is 14 residues long. V lost 6 bases, J lost 3 bases, and 7 bases stayed unmatched.

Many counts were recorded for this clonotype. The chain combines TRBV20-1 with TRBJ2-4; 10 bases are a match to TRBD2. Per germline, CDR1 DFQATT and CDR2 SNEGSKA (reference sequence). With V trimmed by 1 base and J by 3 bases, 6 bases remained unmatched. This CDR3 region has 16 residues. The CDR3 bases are TGCAGTGCTAGAGCTAGCGGGGGTACAGTCAAAAACATTCAGTACTTC. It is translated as CSARASGGTVKNIQYF.

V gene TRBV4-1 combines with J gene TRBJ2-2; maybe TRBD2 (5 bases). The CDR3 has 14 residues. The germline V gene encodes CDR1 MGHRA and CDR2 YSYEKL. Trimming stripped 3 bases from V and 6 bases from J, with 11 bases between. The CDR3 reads CASSHLGKPGELFF. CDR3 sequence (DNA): TGCGCCAGCAGCCACCTCGGGAAACCCGGGGAGCTGTTTTTT.

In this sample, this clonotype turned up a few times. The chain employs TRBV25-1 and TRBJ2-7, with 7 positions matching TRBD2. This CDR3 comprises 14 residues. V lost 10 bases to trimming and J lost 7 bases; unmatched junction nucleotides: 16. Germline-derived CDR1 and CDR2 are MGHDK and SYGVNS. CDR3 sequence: CATTPSGKIWEQYF. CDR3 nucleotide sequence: TGTGCCACCACGCCCAGCGGGAAGATCTGGGAGCAGTACTTC.

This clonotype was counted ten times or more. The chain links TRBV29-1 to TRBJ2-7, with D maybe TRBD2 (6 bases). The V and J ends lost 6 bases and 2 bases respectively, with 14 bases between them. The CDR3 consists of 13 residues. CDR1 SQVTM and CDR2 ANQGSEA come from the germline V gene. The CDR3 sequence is CSVWGLSPYEQYF. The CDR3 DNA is TGCAGCGTCTGGGGACTTTCACCCTACGAGCAGTACTTC.

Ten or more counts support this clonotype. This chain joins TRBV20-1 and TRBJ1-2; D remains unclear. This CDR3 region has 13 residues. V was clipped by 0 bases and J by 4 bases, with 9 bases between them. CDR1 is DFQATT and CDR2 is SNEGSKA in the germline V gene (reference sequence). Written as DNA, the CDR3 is TGCAGTGCTAGAGATCCGAAGGGCTATGGCTACACCTTC. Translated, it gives CSARDPKGYGYTF.

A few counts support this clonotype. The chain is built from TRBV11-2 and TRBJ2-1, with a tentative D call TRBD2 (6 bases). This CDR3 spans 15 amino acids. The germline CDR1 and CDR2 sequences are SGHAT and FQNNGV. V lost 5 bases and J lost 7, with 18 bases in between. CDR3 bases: TGTGCCAGCAGCGTAAGACCGCTTGGAGGGAATGAGCAGTTCTTC. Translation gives CASSVRPLGGNEQFF.